The present T cell receptor (beta chain) was sequenced within a study of cytomegalovirus exposure and HLA in healthy donors. Study-wide results and caveats: Among TCR beta chains of equal frequency, HLA-associated ones were more clonally expanded in a later analysis. Reportedly, diagnosis of cytomegalovirus status by the classifier showed high specificity and sensitivity.

The PCR made use of 60 Vbeta and 13 Jbeta primers. The assay was immunoSEQ multiplex PCR, and TCRdb's table has in-frame clones only and misses some. The table has approximately 170,000 clones, roughly 84% seen once. A word on this clone: Its antigen is still unknown.

This TCR derives from a boy between 2 and 15 years old in good health and CMV-seronegative. The material sequenced was PBMCs.

The CDR3 loop is CASSLEVGGDTQYF. CDR3 DNA sequence: TGTGCCAGCAGCCTGGAGGTGGGCGGAGATACGCAGTATTTT. V usage is TRBV7-9 and J usage is TRBJ2-3; tentatively, D is TRBD2 (5 bases). Germline CDR1 and CDR2: SEHNR and FQNEAQ (reference sequence). This CDR3 is built from 14 residues. V was clipped by 5 bases and J by 5 bases, with 14 bases between them.